The 23 T cell receptor beta chains given below trace back to one sample, sequenced in a study of control samples from healthy donors and cancer patients. Repertoires were generated with immunoSEQ multiplex PCR, while TCRdb's copy carries only in-frame clones and drops some. Here the sample spans some 120,000 clones, over 75% being singletons. The sample taken for sequencing was blood. These receptors originate from a man between 18 and 29 years old in good health.

The V and J genes are TRBV5-4 and TRBJ2-7, with 9 positions matching TRBD1. The V gene's germline CDR1 is SGHNT and CDR2 YYREEE (reference sequence). The CDR3 runs 15 residues. V shed 3 bases, J shed 3 bases, and the junction held 7 bases outside the gene matches. The CDR3: CASSYAGDRVYEQYF. The CDR3 DNA sequence: TGTGCCAGCAGCTACGCAGGGGACAGGGTCTACGAGCAGTACTTC. Variable domain in full (rest from reference TRBV5-4 and TRBJ2-7): ETGVTQSPTHLIKTRGQQVTLRCSSQSGHNTVSWYQQALGQGPQFIFQYYREEENGRGNFPPRFSGLQFPNYSSELNVNALELDDSALYLCASSYAGDRVYEQYFGPGTRLTVT.

The V call is TRBV12-5, the J call TRBJ2-3; D is undetermined. Between the trimmed V and J ends, which lost 6 bases and 4 bases, there was a span of 14 bases. Germline V lookup: CDR1 LGHNT, CDR2 FRNRAP. The CDR3 contains 14 residues. The CDR3 region is CASGRDGGADTQYF. The CDR3 nucleotides are TGTGCTAGTGGGCGAGATGGTGGGGCAGATACGCAGTATTTT.

The chain uses TRBV30 and TRBJ1-6; TRBD1 is a possible D gene (6 bases). V lost 4 bases and J lost 9, with 16 bases in between. Per germline, CDR1 GTSNPN and CDR2 SVGIG (reference sequence). The CDR3 loop spans 14 amino acids. CDR3 amino acids: CAWTKYRDGSPLHF. In DNA, the CDR3 is TGTGCCTGGACCAAATACAGGGACGGTTCACCCCTCCACTTT.

The chain links TRBV19 to TRBJ2-5, with 10 bases fitting TRBD2. Trimming cost V 4 bases and J 5 bases; bases outside gene matches: 7. This CDR3 spans 15 amino acids. CDR1 is LNHDA and CDR2 is SQIVND in the germline V gene (reference sequence). CDR3 nucleotide sequence: TGTGCCAGTAGTACTCCGGGACTAGCGCTTGAGACCCAGTACTTC. It yields the protein CASSTPGLALETQYF.

The V call is TRBV11-2, the J call TRBJ1-4; D unclear. CDR1 and CDR2 (germline): SGHAT, FQNNGV. V was trimmed by 2 bases and J by 0 bases, leaving 10 bases between them. CDR3 length: 16 amino acids. The CDR3 DNA reads TGTGCCAGCAGCTTATCCCCAAAGACAACTAATGAAAAACTGTTTTTT. This encodes CASSLSPKTTNEKLFF.

The chain couples TRBV7-3 to TRBJ2-1, with D tentatively TRBD2 (6 bases). CDR1 and CDR2 (germline): SGHTA, FQGTGA. The CDR3 spans 14 residues. Deletions cut 1 base from V and 4 bases from J, with 8 bases between. DNA of the CDR3: TGTGCCAGCAGCTTAATAGGGACTTACAATGAGCAGTTCTTC. It codes for CASSLIGTYNEQFF.

V gene TRBV11-2 combines with J gene TRBJ1-6, with D unclear. Trimming removed 0 bases at V and 6 bases at J, with 9 bases between. From germline, CDR1 is SGHAT and CDR2 FQNNGV. The CDR3 consists of 15 residues. The CDR3 protein is CASSLERLSNSPLHF. Here the CDR3 DNA reads TGTGCCAGCAGCTTAGAAAGGCTATCTAATTCACCCCTCCACTTT.

This clone appeared a single time. The chain uses TRBV15 and TRBJ1-4; D remains ambiguous. This CDR3 is 15 amino acids long. The germline V gene encodes CDR1 LNHNV and CDR2 YYDKDF (reference sequence). V was cut by 0 bases and J by 0 bases, with 5 bases left in between. CDR3 in amino acids: CATSRDVATNEKLFF. In DNA form, the CDR3 reads TGTGCCACCAGCAGAGACGTAGCAACTAATGAAAAACTGTTTTTT.

This clone was detected a few times. DNA for the CDR3: TGTGCCACCAGCAGAGAGGGGGAGACCCAGTACTTC. Amino acid sequence: CATSREGETQYF. V and J are TRBV15 and TRBJ2-5; D unresolved. The V end lost 0 bases, the J end lost 5 bases, and 4 bases lay between the germline ends. This CDR3 has 12 residues. Looked up from germline, CDR1 is LNHNV and CDR2 is YYDKDF (reference sequence).

There are a few counts of this clone. Germline is not matched at one junction end, which may reflect a read error. The V gene is TRBV5-1, the J gene TRBJ1-5, with a weak D call TRBD1 (5 bases). Per germline, CDR1 SGHRS and CDR2 YFSETQ. CDR3 length equals 17 residues. The DNA of the CDR3 is TGCGCCCGCAGCCCTGGGGGGGGACTCAATAGCAATCAGCCCCAGCATTTT. This gives the protein CARSPGGGLNSNQPQHF.

The J gene is TRBJ2-1, the V gene TRBV5-1; 10 nucleotides align to TRBD2. CDR3 size: 16 residues. The ends lost 4 bases at V and 7 bases at J; junction bases unmatched: 11. Germline V gene sequence: CDR1 SGHRS, CDR2 YFSETQ. As DNA, the CDR3 is TGCGCCAGCAGCCCGGCCGGACTAGCGGCAACTAATGAGCAGTTCTTC. It encodes CASSPAGLAATNEQFF.

The chain uses TRBV28 and TRBJ2-1, with 12 bases aligning to TRBD2. Germline CDR1 is MDHEN and CDR2 is SYDVKM. CDR3 length: 14 amino acids. V was clipped by 9 bases and J by 7 bases; unmatched bases: 7. CDR3 region: CASRLAGVVNEQFF. CDR3 bases: TGTGCCAGTCGACTAGCGGGGGTGGTGAATGAGCAGTTCTTC. The full variable domain, completed using reference TRBV28 and TRBJ2-1, is DVKVTQSSRYLVKRTGEKVFLECVQDMDHENMFWYRQDPGLGLRLIYFSYDVKMKEKGDIPEGYSVSREKKERFSLILESASTNQTSMYLCASRLAGVVNEQFFGPGTRLTVL.

The rearrangement joins TRBV2 to TRBJ2-7; D is ambiguous. The V gene's germline CDR1 is SNHLY and CDR2 FYNNEI. Trimming pared 3 bases from V and 3 bases from J, leaving 15 bases between. The CDR3 is 15 residues long. This chain's CDR3 is CASSDWPRLNYEQYF. The CDR3 region has the DNA TGTGCCAGCAGTGACTGGCCGAGATTGAACTACGAGCAGTACTTC.

This chain joins TRBV6-7 and TRBJ2-7; the match to TRBD2 covers 12 bases. TRBV6-7 is an ORF for which the function is uncertain. The CDR3 covers 19 residues. Unmatched junction bases numbered 14, after V lost 4 bases and J lost 1 base. CDR3 sequence: CASSSPEPSGRAQSYEQYF. The CDR3 DNA reads TGTGCCAGCAGTTCCCCCGAGCCTAGCGGGAGGGCCCAGTCCTACGAGCAGTACTTC.

The V and J genes are TRBV19 and TRBJ1-1, with TRBD1 identical over 9 bases. In germline, CDR1 is LNHDA, CDR2 SQIVND (reference sequence). Germline trimming cut 11 bases from V and 4 bases from J; bases unmatched to any gene: 14. The CDR3 sequence is 15 residues long. CDR3 in DNA: TGTGCCTCGATCACAGGGGGCCGTGTAAGCACTGAAGCTTTCTTT. It encodes CASITGGRVSTEAFF.

The chain has TRBV15 and TRBJ2-1; 11 nucleotides match TRBD2. The germline gives CDR1 LNHNV, CDR2 YYDKDF (reference sequence). The CDR3 runs 16 residues. Unmatched junction bases numbered 5, after V lost 0 bases and J lost 7 bases. The chain's CDR3 is CATSRDPSGRSNEQFF. The CDR3 bases are TGTGCCACCAGCAGAGACCCTAGCGGGAGGAGTAATGAGCAGTTCTTC.

This chain links TRBV19 with TRBJ1-1; D not certain. The CDR3 covers 11 residues. The germline gives CDR1 LNHDA, CDR2 SQIVND (reference sequence). V was clipped by 3 bases and J by 6 bases, with 5 bases between them. CDR3: CASSISAEAFF. The CDR3 coding sequence is TGTGCCAGTAGTATTAGTGCTGAAGCTTTCTTT.

This chain uses TRBV19 with TRBJ2-3, with 8 bases lining up with TRBD1. From germline, CDR1 is LNHDA and CDR2 SQIVND (reference sequence). This CDR3 is built from 16 residues. Trimming at V came to 5 bases and at J to 0 bases, leaving 7 bases not matched to a gene. The DNA of the CDR3 is TGTGCCAGTAGTGCGGAACGGACAGGGAGCACAGATACGCAGTATTTT. It is translated as CASSAERTGSTDTQYF.

This sequence joins TRBV18 and TRBJ2-3, with a weak D call TRBD1 (6 bases). Deletions cut 3 bases from V and 0 bases from J, with 10 bases between. Germline CDR1 is KGHSH and CDR2 is LQKENI. The length of the CDR3 is 15 residues. The CDR3 is CASSPAGASTDTQYF. The DNA for the CDR3 is TGTGCCAGCTCACCGGCAGGGGCTAGCACAGATACGCAGTATTTT.

The rearrangement uses TRBV5-1 and TRBJ1-1; 8 bases fit TRBD1. Germline lookup yields CDR1 SGHRS and CDR2 YFSETQ. The junction had 7 bases not matched to a gene; V was cut back by 4 bases and J by 5 bases. The CDR3 runs 14 residues. The CDR3 DNA follows: TGCGCCAGCAGCATGGGACAGGAGGGAACTGAAGCTTTCTTT. Amino acid sequence: CASSMGQEGTEAFF.

The J gene is TRBJ1-5, the V gene TRBV6-4; the D gene is possibly TRBD1 (5 bases). The ends were cut back, 8 bases at V and 1 base at J, with 9 bases in the middle. Germline assignment: CDR1 MRHNA and CDR2 SNTAGT. The CDR3 sequence is 13 residues long. The CDR3 nucleotides read TGTGCCAGCTCCCGGGACAGCAATCAGCCCCAGCATTTT. Protein sequence: CASSRDSNQPQHF.

The chain employs TRBV6-2 or TRBV6-3 and TRBJ1-1; 7 nucleotides line up with TRBD1. V lost 4 bases to trimming and J lost 0 bases; unmatched junction nucleotides: 2. CDR1 and CDR2 from the germline V gene are MNHEY and SVGEGT. This CDR3 contains 14 residues. The CDR3 loop is CASSWGTVNTEAFF. The CDR3 nucleotides are TGTGCCAGCAGTTGGGGGACAGTGAACACTGAAGCTTTCTTT.

The gene calls are TRBV9 and TRBJ2-6, with a weak D call TRBD2 (5 bases). The CDR3 consists of 17 residues. With 3 bases removed from V and 2 bases from J, the gap between germline ends came to 15 bases. Germline CDR1 reads SGDLS; CDR2 reads YYNGEE. Here the CDR3 DNA reads TGTGCCAGCAGCGCGAGGGTAGTAGGTACTGGGGCCAACGTCCTGACTTTC. This codes for CASSARVVGTGANVLTF.